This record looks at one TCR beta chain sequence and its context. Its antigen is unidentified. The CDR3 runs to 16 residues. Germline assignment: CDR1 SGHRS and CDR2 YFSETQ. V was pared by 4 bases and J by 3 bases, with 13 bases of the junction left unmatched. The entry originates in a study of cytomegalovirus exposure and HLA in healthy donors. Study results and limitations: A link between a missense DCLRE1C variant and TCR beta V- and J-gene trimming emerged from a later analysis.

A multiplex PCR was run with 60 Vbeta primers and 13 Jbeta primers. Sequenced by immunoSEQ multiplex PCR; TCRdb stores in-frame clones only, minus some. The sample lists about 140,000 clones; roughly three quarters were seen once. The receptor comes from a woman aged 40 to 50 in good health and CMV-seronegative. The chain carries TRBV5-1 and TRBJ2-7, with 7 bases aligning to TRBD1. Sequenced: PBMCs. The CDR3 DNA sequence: TGCGCCAGCAGCCCTAAAGGACAGGATTCCCACTACGAGCAGTACTTC. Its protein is CASSPKGQDSHYEQYF.